A single sample is the source of the 32 T cell receptor beta chains below, sequenced in a study of shared clonotypes between healthy human individuals. Generated by immunoSEQ multiplex PCR, the TCRdb table keeps only in-frame clones and is missing some. The sample has about 980,000 clones; 70% to 85% are singletons. Material: memory CD4+ T cells sorted from blood. Subset specified: CD45RA-negative fraction. These TCRs come from a man aged 18 to 29 in good health.

The CDR3 DNA is TGTGCCAGCAGCCTTACAGGGGGGACTGAAGCTTTCTTT. It encodes CASSLTGGTEAFF. This chain connects TRBV6-5 to TRBJ1-1, with 8 bases aligning to TRBD1. The trim removed 6 bases at V and 5 bases at J, leaving 5 bases unmatched. CDR3 size: 13 residues. Germline loops: CDR1 MNHEY, CDR2 SVGAGI.

The V gene is TRBV4-1, the J gene TRBJ1-6; D perhaps matches TRBD1 (6 bases). This CDR3 is built from 16 residues. Looked up from germline, CDR1 is MGHRA and CDR2 is YSYEKL. The V and J ends lost 0 bases and 7 bases respectively, with 13 bases between them. CDR3: CASSQDGSQGNSPLHF. The CDR3 nucleotides read TGCGCCAGCAGCCAAGATGGTAGTCAGGGGAATTCACCCCTCCACTTT.

This chain joins TRBV11-1 and TRBJ2-1, with 11 bases matching TRBD2. This CDR3 is built from 17 residues. Germline V gene data show CDR1 as SGHAT and CDR2 as FQDESV (reference sequence). V lost 5 bases, J lost 7 bases, and 13 bases stayed unmatched. Here the CDR3 reads CASSLGTSGPPRNEQFF. CDR3 coding DNA: TGTGCCAGCAGCCTAGGGACTAGCGGACCGCCGAGGAATGAGCAGTTCTTC.

The sample holds many counts of this clone. Other nucleotide sequences from this sample produce the same CDR3. This rearrangement joins TRBV28 to TRBJ2-5; tentative D call: TRBD1 (6 bases). Trimming removed 6 bases from V and 2 bases from J, with 10 bases in between. Germline V gives CDR1 MDHEN, CDR2 SYDVKM. The CDR3 is 13 residues long. The CDR3 bases are TGTGCCAGCAGCCCGGGGACACAAGAGACCCAGTACTTC. The encoded protein is CASSPGTQETQYF.

The V call is TRBV9, the J call TRBJ1-3, with D uncertain. V lost 4 bases to trimming and J lost 0 bases, with 8 bases between them. Germline V gives CDR1 SGDLS, CDR2 YYNGEE. The CDR3 length is 14 residues. CDR3 amino acids: CASSPGISGNTIYF. The CDR3 nucleotides read TGTGCCAGCAGCCCCGGGATCTCTGGAAACACCATATATTTT. Full variable domain (remainder filled in from reference TRBV9 and TRBJ1-3): DSGVTQTPKHLITATGQRVTLRCSPRSGDLSVYWYQQSLDQGLQFLIQYYNGEERAKGNILERFSAQQFPDLHSELNLSSLELGDSALYFCASSPGISGNTIYFGEGSWLTVV.

The genes are TRBV6-5 and TRBJ2-7; TRBD1 matches 7 bases. Germline V gives CDR1 MNHEY, CDR2 SVGAGI. The length of the CDR3 is 15 residues. Trimming removed 6 bases from V and 0 bases from J; junction bases left unmatched: 8. In DNA form, the CDR3 reads TGTGCCAGCAGCCGAACAGGGGCCTACTCCTACGAGCAGTACTTC. It translates to CASSRTGAYSYEQYF.

The CDR3 spells CASSKLGTGSGYTQYF. The DNA for the CDR3 is TGTGCCAGTAGCAAGTTAGGGACAGGGAGTGGATATACGCAGTATTTT. This chain joins TRBV19 and TRBJ2-3, with 9 bases matching TRBD1. This CDR3 is 16 amino acids long. V lost 6 bases to trimming and J lost 7 bases; unmatched junction nucleotides: 14. CDR1 and CDR2 from the germline V gene are LNHDA and SQIVND (reference sequence).

J is TRBJ1-3 and V is TRBV6-1, with D maybe TRBD1 (6 bases). Trimming shortened V by 6 bases and J by 1 base, and 13 bases separated the two germline ends. Germline V gene data show CDR1 as MNHNS and CDR2 as SASEGT. The length of the CDR3 is 15 residues. CDR3 coding DNA: TGTGCCAGCAGCGGACAGTTTGAATCTGGAAACACCATATATTTT. This sequence encodes CASSGQFESGNTIYF.

This clone was observed a few times. The rearrangement uses TRBV7-2 and TRBJ2-2, with 10 bases matching TRBD2. V lost 1 base, J lost 5 bases, and 10 bases stayed unmatched. This CDR3 is built from 18 residues. Germline-derived CDR1 and CDR2 are SGHTA and FQGNSA. The CDR3 nucleotides are TGTGCCAGCAGCTTAGACCCTCCTAGCGGGAGTCGAACCGGGGAGCTGTTTTTT. As protein: CASSLDPPSGSRTGELFF.

A remark on this clone: Possible read error: a much larger clone is one base away. The chain joins TRBV11-2 to TRBJ1-5, with TRBD1 matching over 8 bases. The CDR3 length is 15 residues. In germline, CDR1 is SGHAT, CDR2 FQNNGV. With 5 bases clipped from V and 2 bases from J, the junction kept 5 bases outside the gene matches. This CDR3 is CASSVTGGGNQPQHF. CDR3 coding DNA: TGTGCCAGCAGCGTCACAGGGGGAGGCAATCAGCCCCAGCATTTT.

A few counts support this clone. The chain couples TRBV11-2 to TRBJ2-3; possibly TRBD1 or TRBD2 for D (5 bases each). CDR3 length equals 14 residues. Trimming took 3 bases from V and 2 from J, leaving 9 bases between them. CDR1 and CDR2 from the germline V gene are SGHAT and FQNNGV. The CDR3 here is CASSLGRLTDTQYF. CDR3 DNA sequence: TGTGCCAGCAGCTTGGGACGTCTCACAGATACGCAGTATTTT.

V gene TRBV6-6 combines with J gene TRBJ1-1; the D gene is possibly TRBD1 (6 bases). The CDR3 has 12 amino acids. Germline V lookup: CDR1 MNHNY, CDR2 SVGAGI (reference sequence). V dropped 8 bases and J dropped 8 bases, with 15 bases sitting between them. The CDR3 DNA is TGTGCCAGCCAGAGGGGGGGGCGCGAAGCTTTCTTT. This codes for CASQRGGREAFF.

The genes are TRBV27 and TRBJ2-2, with TRBD2 identical over 10 bases. Germline V gives CDR1 MNHEY, CDR2 SMNVEV (reference sequence). This CDR3 is built from 18 residues. Trimming cost V 3 bases and J 4 bases; bases outside gene matches: 11. This chain's CDR3 is CASSLATLAGELTGELFF. The CDR3 DNA follows: TGTGCCAGCAGTTTGGCAACTCTAGCGGGGGAACTCACCGGGGAGCTGTTTTTT.

This clone came up once. The chain links TRBV6-1 to TRBJ1-4, with 12 bases that match TRBD1. The germline V gene has CDR1 MNHNS and CDR2 SASEGT. J gave up 8 bases and V 7 bases, and 5 bases lay outside the gene matches. The CDR3 consists of 14 residues. The CDR3 DNA is TGTGCCAGCAATGTCGGGACAGGGGGCGAAAAACTGTTTTTT. It is translated as CASNVGTGGEKLFF.

The V gene is TRBV12-5, the J gene TRBJ1-1; D is perhaps TRBD1 (6 bases). CDR3 size: 14 residues. Germline loops: CDR1 LGHNT, CDR2 FRNRAP. Trimming shortened V by 5 bases and J by 0 bases, and 10 bases separated the two germline ends. The CDR3 DNA sequence: TGTGCTAGTGGTAAAGGGGGACTGAACACTGAAGCTTTCTTT. It encodes CASGKGGLNTEAFF.

The V and J genes are TRBV29-1 and TRBJ1-1, with 7 bases identical to TRBD1. The CDR3 is made up of 14 amino acids. Per germline, CDR1 SQVTM and CDR2 ANQGSEA. V trimming: 7 bases; J trimming: 4 bases; junction bases outside the gene matches: 12. Here the CDR3 reads CSDSGTDFFTEAFF. The CDR3 region has the DNA TGCAGCGATTCCGGGACAGACTTTTTCACTGAAGCTTTCTTT.

This clone was recorded a few times. This CDR3 is also generated by other DNA sequences in the sample. This rearrangement joins TRBV15 to TRBJ2-7; 8 bases are a match to TRBD2. With 5 bases clipped from V and 0 bases from J, the junction kept 3 bases outside the gene matches. The CDR3 extends over 14 amino acids. CDR1 is LNHNV and CDR2 is YYDKDF in the germline V gene (reference sequence). The CDR3 DNA reads as TGTGCCACCAGCGGCGGGGGGACCTCCTACGAGCAGTACTTC. It is translated as CATSGGGTSYEQYF.

Note on this clone: A clone one base away is much larger, so this may be a read error. This chain joins TRBV11-2 and TRBJ1-1; D is undetermined. Trimming took 0 bases from V and 1 from J, leaving 3 bases between them. The germline V gene encodes CDR1 SGHAT and CDR2 FQNNGV. CDR3 size: 13 residues. This chain's CDR3 is CASSLEWNTEAFF. The CDR3 nucleotides read TGTGCCAGCAGCTTAGAATGGAACACTGAAGCTTTCTTT.

This clone was detected only a few times. The rearrangement joins TRBV11-2 to TRBJ2-7; tentatively, D is TRBD2 (5 bases). The V end was cut by 8 bases, the J end by 2 bases, with 19 bases between. Looked up from germline, CDR1 is SGHAT and CDR2 is FQNNGV. The CDR3 extends over 15 amino acids. CDR3 nucleotide sequence: TGTGCCAGCCCGGCGGGCGTCACCCCCACCTACGAGCAGTACTTC. Translation gives CASPAGVTPTYEQYF.

The sample holds a few counts of this clone. The chain combines TRBV21-1 with TRBJ2-7; TRBD2, as called in the table, went unchecked against the DNA. TRBV21-1 is reported as a pseudogene. CDR3 length: 15 residues. The CDR3 loop is CAGSTSPVSGYEQYF. CDR3 coding DNA: TGTGCCGGTTCTACCTCTCCGGTCAGCGGGTACGAGCAGTACTTC.

The chain joins TRBV28 to TRBJ2-5; D is possibly TRBD1 or TRBD2 (6 bases each). V lost 2 bases and J 14 bases, leaving 15 bases between the germline ends. In germline, CDR1 is MDHEN, CDR2 SYDVKM. The CDR3 contains 12 residues. CDR3 DNA sequence: TGTGCCAGCAGTTTACGCGGTGGGGGGCTCTACTTC. It yields the protein CASSLRGGGLYF.

This clone has more than one count but fewer than ten. The V and J genes are TRBV18 and TRBJ1-6, with a tentative D call TRBD1 (6 bases). The CDR3 runs 15 residues. Trimming removed 0 bases at V and 9 bases at J, with 12 bases between. From germline, CDR1 is KGHSH and CDR2 LQKENI. The DNA of the CDR3 is TGTGCCAGCTCACCACCGGCGACAGGCGCTTCACCCCTCCACTTT. Its protein is CASSPPATGASPLHF.

There are a few counts of this clone. This sequence joins TRBV5-1 and TRBJ2-3; TRBD2 matches 8 bases. This CDR3 has 16 amino acids. The V and J ends lost 3 bases and 2 bases, in that order; junction bases with no gene match: 8. The germline V gene encodes CDR1 SGHRS and CDR2 YFSETQ. CDR3: CASSSLLADYTDTQYF. In DNA form, the CDR3 reads TGCGCCAGCAGCTCCTTACTAGCGGATTACACAGATACGCAGTATTTT.

The chain carries TRBV18 and TRBJ2-1, with D possibly called TRBD1 or TRBD2 (5 bases each). Germline CDR1 is KGHSH and CDR2 is LQKENI. Deletions cut 0 bases from V and 10 bases from J, with 19 bases between. The CDR3 length is 16 residues. The CDR3 DNA sequence: TGTGCCAGCTCACCACCTGAACGCCGGGGCCTAAGGGAGCAGTTCTTC. Encoded protein: CASSPPERRGLREQFF. The full variable domain, completed using reference TRBV18 and TRBJ2-1, is NAGVMQNPRHLVRRRGQEARLRCSPMKGHSHVYWYRQLPEEGLKFMVYLQKENIIDESGMPKERFSAEFPKEGPSILRIQQVVRGDSAAYFCASSPPERRGLREQFFGPGTRLTVL.

This chain connects TRBV7-2 to TRBJ2-1; TRBD2 agrees at 10 bases. Trimming removed 0 bases from V and 7 bases from J; junction bases left unmatched: 6. This CDR3 has 16 residues. Germline CDR1 reads SGHTA; CDR2 reads FQGNSA. The CDR3: CASSLAVSGGFNEQFF. The CDR3 DNA follows: TGTGCCAGCAGCTTAGCGGTTAGCGGGGGGTTTAATGAGCAGTTCTTC.

CDR3 protein: CASSLRGFGTDTQYF. The CDR3 nucleotides read TGCGCCAGCAGTCTGCGGGGTTTCGGCACAGATACGCAGTATTTT. V and J are TRBV5-1 and TRBJ2-3, with a weak D call TRBD2 (6 bases). The CDR3 extends over 15 amino acids. Per germline, CDR1 SGHRS and CDR2 YFSETQ. V was pared by 5 bases and J by 1 base, with 14 bases between. Based on the CDR3 plus reference TRBV5-1 and TRBJ2-3, the full variable domain is KAGVTQTPRYLIKTRGQQVTLSCSPISGHRSVSWYQQTPGQGLQFLFEYFSETQRNKGNFPGRFSGRQFSNSRSEMNVSTLELGDSALYLCASSLRGFGTDTQYFGPGTRLTVL.

J is TRBJ1-3 and V is TRBV19, with D hard to call. The CDR3 runs to 15 residues. CDR1 is LNHDA, CDR2 SQIVND, per germline (reference sequence). Trimming took off 4 bases at V and 0 bases at J, with 10 bases between the two ends. CDR3 amino acids: CASSTGRGSGNTIYF. The CDR3 DNA is TGTGCCAGTAGTACCGGACGGGGCTCTGGAAACACCATATATTTT. Drawing the rest from reference TRBV19 and TRBJ1-3, the complete variable domain is DGGITQSPKYLFRKEGQNVTLSCEQNLNHDAMYWYRQDPGQGLRLIYYSQIVNDFQKGDIAEGYSVSREKKESFPLTVTSAQKNPTAFYLCASSTGRGSGNTIYFGEGSWLTVV.

This clone has a single count. The genes are TRBV5-1 and TRBJ2-1; 8 bases fit TRBD1. With 0 bases clipped from V and 6 bases from J, the junction kept 5 bases outside the gene matches. The CDR3 sequence is 15 residues long. The germline CDR1 and CDR2 sequences are SGHRS and YFSETQ. CDR3 sequence: CASSLAGQALNEQFF. The CDR3 nucleotides are TGCGCCAGCAGCTTGGCGGGACAGGCCCTCAATGAGCAGTTCTTC.

As to this clone: Within the sample, other DNA sequences also encode this same CDR3. The J gene is TRBJ2-3, the V gene TRBV30; TRBD1 aligns across 7 bases. In germline, CDR1 is GTSNPN, CDR2 SVGIG (reference sequence). The V segment lost 2 bases and the J segment 0 bases; nucleotides outside the gene matches: 2. The CDR3 consists of 14 residues. The CDR3 region has the DNA TGTGCCTGGAGTCGACAGGGTAGCACAGATACGCAGTATTTT. Protein product: CAWSRQGSTDTQYF.

The chain links TRBV5-4 to TRBJ2-7, with TRBD1 matching over 10 bases. The CDR3 is 14 amino acids. Trimming at V came to 4 bases and at J to 2 bases, leaving 3 bases not matched to a gene. Germline V gene sequence: CDR1 SGHNT, CDR2 YYREEE (reference sequence). The CDR3 loop reads CASSTGTGAYEQYF. The CDR3 DNA is TGTGCCAGCAGCACCGGGACAGGGGCCTACGAGCAGTACTTC.

A single count supports this clone. The chain has TRBV20-1 and TRBJ2-3, with D uncertain. CDR3 length: 11 amino acids. CDR1 DFQATT and CDR2 SNEGSKA come from the germline V gene (reference sequence). The CDR3 region is CSCPAVDTQYF. In DNA, the CDR3 is TGCAGCTGTCCGGCGGTGGATACGCAGTATTTT.

The gene calls are TRBV6-5 and TRBJ1-1, with a tentative D call TRBD1 (5 bases). In germline, CDR1 is MNHEY, CDR2 SVGAGI. V lost 4 bases and J 11 bases, leaving 14 bases between the germline ends. The CDR3 has 12 amino acids. Here the CDR3 DNA reads TGTGCCAGCAGTTCCGGCGGGACGGCGGCTTTCTTT. As protein: CASSSGGTAAFF.